This T cell receptor (beta chain) emerged from a study of blood T cell repertoires in COVID-19. About the research overall: The analysed material was cDNA or gDNA that came from T cells, B-cell-depleted T cells, or PBMCs.

CDR1 and CDR2 from the germline V gene are SGHDT and YYEEEE. CDR3 length equals 15 residues. J lost 6 bases, V lost 7 bases, and 15 bases had no gene match. Worth noting for this clone: The sample carries other DNA sequences with the same CDR3.

Profiled with immunoSEQ multiplex PCR; TCRdb holds only in-frame clones, not every one. Among 90,000 to 100,000 clones listed, 84% were seen once. What was sequenced was peripheral blood. The chain employs TRBV5-6 and TRBJ2-7, with 8 bases fitting TRBD2. The clonotype comes from a man between 65 and 85 years old with active or convalescent COVID-19. CDR3 in DNA: TGTGCCAGCTCTCGAGGGGACGGGGGGGCGATCGAGCAGTACTTC. Its translation is CASSRGDGGAIEQYF.